This TCR beta chain was captured in a study of blood T cell repertoires in COVID-19. Sequenced by immunoSEQ multiplex PCR; TCRdb stores in-frame clones only, minus some. The repertoire has roughly 290,000 clones, under 90% of them found once; the top ten carry about 1.7%. Cohort allocation depended upon clinical history that participants reported. The recovered donors of Cohort 3 showed two negative PCRs, clearance, or symptom resolution. The CDR3 extends over 15 amino acids. Trimming took 0 bases from V and 0 from J, leaving 7 bases between them. Germline CDR1 reads SGHRS; CDR2 reads YFSETQ. This clone was detected once.

The sample comprised PBMCs or T cells enriched from blood (not recorded which). The chain recombines TRBV5-1 with TRBJ2-4; the D is unclear. The TCR was taken from a woman between 35 and 50 years old who had recovered from COVID-19. For the CDR3, the DNA is TGCGCCAGCAGCTTGGTTCCGGGAGCCAAAAACATTCAGTACTTC. Its protein product is CASSLVPGAKNIQYF.